This is a list of T cell receptor beta chains from one sample in a study. MiXCR, run by TCRdb on the multiplex PCR reads, gives a single entry per CDR3 protein. The sample includes about 1,000 distinct CDR3 sequences, approximately 6% of them seen just once. Source material: naive CD4+ T cells sorted from blood. The receptors derive from a female donor with breast cancer. The CDR3 runs from the conserved cysteine through the conserved F or W. The order of the fields is V gene, J gene, CDR3 length, clone size, D gene, CDR3 DNA, CDR3 protein. The D gene is left open where the match is weak. Clone size is shown for a subset of rows, as once, few, many or a class of expanded clone.

>TRBV12-3/TRBV12-4|TRBJ1-2|12|large|.
TGTGCCAGCAGTTCTTTTACGAAGGGCTACACCTTC
CASSSFTKGYTF
>TRBV12-3/TRBV12-4|TRBJ1-2|13|medium-sized|.
TGTGCCAGCACTCAAGGCCACAACTATGGCTACACCTTC
CASTQGHNYGYTF
>TRBV12-3/TRBV12-4|TRBJ1-2|13|large|.
TGTGCCAGCCGCAGGCAGCTGGGCTATGGCTACACCTTC
CASRRQLGYGYTF
>TRBV12-3/TRBV12-4|TRBJ1-2|11|medium-sized|TRBD1
TGTGCCAGCAGATACAGGGGTGGCTACACCTTC
CASRYRGGYTF
>TRBV12-3/TRBV12-4|TRBJ1-2|14|medium-sized|TRBD1
TGTGCCAGCAGTTTAAGGACAGGGGATTATGGCTACACCTTC
CASSLRTGDYGYTF
>TRBV12-3/TRBV12-4|TRBJ1-2|14|medium-sized|.
TGTGCCAGCAGTCCCCGAAAACCCTTCTATGGCTACACCTTC
CASSPRKPFYGYTF
>TRBV12-3/TRBV12-4|TRBJ1-2|13|large|.
TGTGCCAGCAGGGCAGGGGATTGGGATGGCTACACCTTC
CASRAGDWDGYTF
>TRBV12-3/TRBV12-4|TRBJ1-2|12|large|.
TGTGCCAGCAGTCTTGGGACCAATGGCTACACCTTC
CASSLGTNGYTF
>TRBV12-3/TRBV12-4|TRBJ1-2|16|medium-sized|.
TGTGCCAGCAGTTGGGACCGAACCCCGCTTAACTATGGCTACACCTTC
CASSWDRTPLNYGYTF
>TRBV12-3/TRBV12-4|TRBJ1-2|12|medium-sized|.
TGTGCCAGCAGTTTCTCAGGCGGCAAGGCGGCCTTC
CASSFSGGKAAF
>TRBV12-3/TRBV12-4|TRBJ1-2|13|once|TRBD1
TGTGCCAGCAGTCCGAGACAGGGTCCTGGCTACACCTTC
CASSPRQGPGYTF
>TRBV12-3/TRBV12-4|TRBJ1-2|12|medium-sized|.
TGTGCCAGCAGTTTCTGGACACAAGGCTACACCTTC
CASSFWTQGYTF
>TRBV12-3/TRBV12-4|TRBJ1-2|12|large|.
TGTGCCAGCAGCCCGGGGCCAAAGGGCTACACCTTC
CASSPGPKGYTF
>TRBV12-3/TRBV12-4|TRBJ1-2|13|large|TRBD1
TGTGCCAGCAGTTTAAGACAGGGAACGACTTACACCTTC
CASSLRQGTTYTF
>TRBV12-3/TRBV12-4|TRBJ1-2|13|large|.
TGTGCCAGCAGTTTGGGACAACACGATGGCTACACCTTC
CASSLGQHDGYTF
>TRBV12-3/TRBV12-4|TRBJ1-2|13|large|.
TGTGCCAGCAGTTTACTAAATGGGAATGGCTACACCTTC
CASSLLNGNGYTF
>TRBV12-3/TRBV12-4|TRBJ1-2|16|large|.
TGTGCCAGCAGTTTAGGGCCGCTGGGCCTTAAAAGATCGTGCACCTTC
CASSLGPLGLKRSCTF
>TRBV12-3/TRBV12-4|TRBJ1-2|13|medium-sized|.
TGTGCCAGCAGTTTCCCGAGGGGCTATGGCTACACCTTC
CASSFPRGYGYTF
>TRBV12-3/TRBV12-4|TRBJ1-2|13|many|.
TGTGCCAGCAGTAAGACAGGCTTAGATGGCTACACCTTC
CASSKTGLDGYTF
>TRBV12-3/TRBV12-4|TRBJ1-2|12|medium-sized|.
TGTGCCAGCAGCCGAACTAGGGGAGGCTACACCTTC
CASSRTRGGYTF
>TRBV12-3/TRBV12-4|TRBJ1-2|13|large|TRBD1
TGTGCCAGCAGCCTAGACAGGGTCTATGGCTACACCTTC
CASSLDRVYGYTF
>TRBV12-3/TRBV12-4|TRBJ1-2|11|.|.
TGTGCCAGCAGTTCAGGGCGGGGCTACACCTTC
CASSSGRGYTF
>TRBV12-3/TRBV12-4|TRBJ1-2|14|large|.
TGTGCCAGCAGTGGGACTGGGACCGTAGGTGGCTACACCTTC
CASSGTGTVGGYTF
>TRBV12-3/TRBV12-4|TRBJ1-2|13|large|.
TGTGCCAGCAGCCTTCAAGGAAACTATGGCTACACCTTC
CASSLQGNYGYTF